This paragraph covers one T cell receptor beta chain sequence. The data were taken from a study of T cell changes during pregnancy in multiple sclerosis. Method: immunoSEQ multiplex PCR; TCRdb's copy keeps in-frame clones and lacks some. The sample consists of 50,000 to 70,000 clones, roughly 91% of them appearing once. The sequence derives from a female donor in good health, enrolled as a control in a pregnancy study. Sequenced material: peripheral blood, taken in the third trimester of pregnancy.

The CDR3 bases are TGCGCCAGCAGCAGCTCCTACGAGCAGTACTTC. As protein: CASSSSYEQYF. The genes are TRBV5-1 and TRBJ2-5; no firm D call. The closer fit of TRBJ2-7 to the DNA end suggests the J call may be wrong. CDR1 is SGHRS and CDR2 is YFSETQ in the germline V gene. This CDR3 contains 11 residues.